The following is a TCR beta chain sequence with its context. This entry belongs to a study of molecular identifiers for immune sequencing clone quantification. Sorted naive CD8 T cells were those defined as CD8+CD4-CCR7+CD45RA+. TCRdb reanalysed the PCR reads using MiXCR and keeps one entry per CDR3 protein. The sample includes a few hundred thousand distinct CDR3 sequences, around a fifth of them seen just once. This receptor was obtained from a human donor in good health. Some libraries in this study had Jurkat cell RNA spiked in. Specimen: naive CD8+ T cells from blood, with Jurkat cell RNA spiked in. The subset denotes: FACS-sorted CD8+CD4-CCR7+CD45RA+ naive T cells.

The CDR3 bases are TGTGCCAGCAGCTACGCCCGAACCGGGACTACTGAGCAGTTCTTC. It yields the protein CASSYARTGTTEQFF. The chain is built from TRBV7-6 and TRBJ2-1; 7 positions match TRBD2. CDR3 length equals 15 residues. With 4 bases clipped from V and 9 bases from J, the junction kept 12 bases outside the gene matches. Germline V gene data show CDR1 as SGHVS and CDR2 as FNYEAQ.